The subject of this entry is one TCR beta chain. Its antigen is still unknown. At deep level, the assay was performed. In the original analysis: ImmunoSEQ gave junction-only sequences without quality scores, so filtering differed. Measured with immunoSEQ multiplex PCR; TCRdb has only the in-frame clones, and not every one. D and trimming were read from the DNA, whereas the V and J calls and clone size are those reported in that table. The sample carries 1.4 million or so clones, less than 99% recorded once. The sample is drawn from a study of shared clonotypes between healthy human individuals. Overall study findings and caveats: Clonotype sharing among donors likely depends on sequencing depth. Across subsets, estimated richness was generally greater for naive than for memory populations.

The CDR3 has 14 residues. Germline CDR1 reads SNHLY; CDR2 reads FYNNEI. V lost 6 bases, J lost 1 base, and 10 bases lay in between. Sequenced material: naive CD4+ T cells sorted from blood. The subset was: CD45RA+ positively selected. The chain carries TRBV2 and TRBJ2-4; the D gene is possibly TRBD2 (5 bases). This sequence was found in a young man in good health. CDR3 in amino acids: CASSYTSAKNIQYF. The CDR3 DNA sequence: TGTGCCAGCAGCTATACTAGTGCCAAAAACATTCAGTACTTC.